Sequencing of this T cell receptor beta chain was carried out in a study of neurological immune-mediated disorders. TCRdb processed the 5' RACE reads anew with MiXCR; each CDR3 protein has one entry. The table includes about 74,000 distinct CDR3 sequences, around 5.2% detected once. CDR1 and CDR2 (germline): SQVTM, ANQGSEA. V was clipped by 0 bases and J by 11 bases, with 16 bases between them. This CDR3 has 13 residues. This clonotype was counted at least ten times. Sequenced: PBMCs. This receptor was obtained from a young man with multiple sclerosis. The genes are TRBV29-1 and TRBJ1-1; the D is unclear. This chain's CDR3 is CSVEEGRSRHAFF. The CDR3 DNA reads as TGCAGCGTTGAAGAAGGACGGAGTCGTCACGCTTTCTTT.